The clone carrying this T cell receptor (beta chain) showed up just a few times. Its antigen is unidentified. This sample was included in a study of T-cell memory formation after mild COVID-19. Study background: Clusters of TCRs were largely donor specific.

TCRdb reanalysed the 5' RACE reads using MiXCR and keeps one entry per CDR3 protein. Of a few hundred thousand distinct CDR3 sequences listed, 25% to 30% are singletons. The study's findings and limits: Cross-reactive memory appears to have joined, as suggested by some responding clones showing up in pre-infection memory. Clonal second-wave expansions that peaked on day 37 had unconfirmed SARS-CoV-2 specificity.

This CDR3 is 15 amino acids long. Trimming at V came to 4 bases and at J to 8 bases, leaving 2 bases not matched to a gene. Germline assignment: CDR1 SEHNR and CDR2 FQNEAQ (reference sequence). The sequenced material came from PBMCs or a T cell subset sorted from them (not recorded which). The sequence came from an adult woman who had mild COVID-19 (a few samples of this study predate the infection). Cell type and time point are not known. The V gene is TRBV7-9, the J gene TRBJ2-1, with 16 nucleotides matching TRBD2. The CDR3 sequence: CASSSGLAGGYEQFF. CDR3 sequence (DNA): TGTGCCAGCAGCTCGGGACTAGCGGGAGGGTATGAGCAGTTCTTC.